Sequencing of this TCR beta chain was carried out in a study of cytomegalovirus exposure and HLA in healthy donors. Study-wide points: High specificity and sensitivity for cytomegalovirus status were reported for the classifier.

As to this clone: Its antigen is still unknown.

Assay: immunoSEQ multiplex PCR; the TCRdb copy retains only in-frame clones and omits some. The sample has roughly 130,000 clones; nearly 90% are singletons. Deletions cut 0 bases from V and 1 base from J, with 16 bases between. Germline CDR1 is SGDLS and CDR2 is YYNGEE. This CDR3 spans 18 amino acids. These donors were members of the roughly 120-subject validation cohort, a group separate from the approximately 670-subject first cohort. What was sequenced was PBMCs. The V call is TRBV9, the J call TRBJ2-2, with a possible D match to TRBD1 (5 bases). This TCR came from a woman between 18 and 30 years old in good health and CMV-seropositive. In DNA form, the CDR3 reads TGTGCCAGCAGCGTAGGGAGTCAGGGCAGCCTGAACACCGGGGAGCTGTTTTTT. Protein product: CASSVGSQGSLNTGELFF.